This T cell receptor (beta chain) was captured by sequencing in a study of T cell changes during pregnancy in multiple sclerosis. The CDR3 covers 17 residues. The germline V and J ends were trimmed by 2 bases and 1 base, with 17 bases remaining between them. CDR1 SEHNR and CDR2 FQNEAQ come from the germline V gene (reference sequence). Profiled with immunoSEQ multiplex PCR; TCRdb holds only in-frame clones, not every one. The repertoire includes about 22,000 clones, more than 85% of them detected once, and about 0.63% sits in the top ten. The material was CD4+ T cells from peripheral blood mononuclear cells, obtained after pregnancy. The chain has TRBV7-9 and TRBJ1-1; no reliable D call. The clonotype originates from a female donor in good health, enrolled as a control in a pregnancy study. CDR3 in amino acids: CASSLPPTSTGNTEAFF. CDR3 nucleotide sequence: TGTGCCAGCAGCTTACCCCCTACGTCCACCGGGAACACTGAAGCTTTCTTT.